Shown below are 8 T cell receptor beta chains from a single sample sequenced in a study of neoadjuvant nivolumab and ipilimumab in lung cancer. Produced via immunoSEQ multiplex PCR; TCRdb's table is partial and in-frame only. This table has tens of thousands of clones, under 90% appearing once. This material consisted of peripheral blood, taken before neoadjuvant nivolumab, alone or with ipilimumab. The receptors stem from an adult with non-small cell lung cancer.

J is TRBJ2-7 and V is TRBV5-6; D uncertain. The CDR3 is 14 residues long. Trimming pared 8 bases from V and 1 base from J, leaving 16 bases between. Germline loops: CDR1 SGHDT, CDR2 YYEEEE. The CDR3 here is CASCTFRGSYEQYF. Written as DNA, the CDR3 is TGTGCCAGTTGTACCTTTAGAGGTTCCTACGAGCAGTACTTC.

The table lists this clone with a count of one. This chain uses TRBV7-9 with TRBJ2-7, with 8 bases aligning to TRBD2. The CDR3 runs to 13 residues. From germline, CDR1 is SEHNR and CDR2 FQNEAQ (reference sequence). J lost 2 bases, V lost 8 bases, and 5 bases had no gene match. CDR3 residues: CASSKTSAYEQYF. CDR3 sequence (DNA): TGTGCCAGCTCTAAGACTAGCGCCTACGAGCAGTACTTC. The whole variable domain, filled in from reference TRBV7-9 and TRBJ2-7, reads DTGVSQNPRHKITKRGQNVTFRCDPISEHNRLYWYRQTLGQGPEFLTYFQNEAQLEKSRLLSDRFSAERPKGSFSTLEIQRTEQGDSAMYLCASSKTSAYEQYFGPGTRLTVT.

This clone was observed once. This chain links TRBV7-9 with TRBJ2-2; TRBD2 aligns across 7 bases. Germline loops: CDR1 SEHNR, CDR2 FQNEAQ (reference sequence). V trimming: 3 bases; J trimming: 0 bases; junction bases outside the gene matches: 10. The CDR3 contains 18 residues. The CDR3 sequence: CASSFDGASGANTGELFF. The CDR3 DNA reads TGTGCCAGCAGCTTTGATGGGGCTAGCGGAGCGAACACCGGGGAGCTGTTTTTT.

J is TRBJ2-7 and V is TRBV7-9; a weak D match, TRBD2 (5 bases). The CDR3 length is 12 residues. The ends were cut back, 5 bases at V and 2 bases at J, with 7 bases in the middle. The germline V gene has CDR1 SEHNR and CDR2 FQNEAQ (reference sequence). CDR3 nucleotides: TGTGCCAGCAGCCGAGGGACCTACGAGCAGTACTTC. Translating it yields CASSRGTYEQYF.

This clone was recorded only once. V usage is TRBV5-1 and J usage is TRBJ2-5, with TRBD2 identical over 14 bases. J was trimmed by 5 bases and V by 0 bases; bases with no gene match: 3. CDR3 length: 16 amino acids. Germline CDR1 and CDR2: SGHRS and YFSETQ. The CDR3 DNA is TGCGCCAGCAGCTTGGGACTAGCGGGAGGGCAGGAGACCCAGTACTTC. Its protein product is CASSLGLAGGQETQYF.

The chain recombines TRBV11-3 with TRBJ2-7; TRBD1 aligns across 7 bases. Trimming at V came to 2 bases and at J to 5 bases, leaving 6 bases not matched to a gene. Germline V lookup: CDR1 SGHNT, CDR2 YENEEA. This CDR3 spans 14 amino acids. The CDR3 DNA reads as TGTGCCAGCAGCTTACAGGGGGTTATGGACGAGCAGTACTTC. Translation gives CASSLQGVMDEQYF. Full variable domain (outside the CDR3, taken from reference TRBV11-3 and TRBJ2-7): EAGVVQSPRYKIIEKKQPVAFWCNPISGHNTLYWYLQNLGQGPELLIRYENEEAVDDSQLPKDRFSAERLKGVDSTLKIQPAELGDSAVYLCASSLQGVMDEQYFGPGTRLTVT.

This chain joins TRBV7-6 and TRBJ2-1; D gene uncertain. The V end was cut by 1 base, the J end by 7 bases, with 17 bases between. The CDR3 covers 16 residues. In germline, CDR1 is SGHVS, CDR2 FNYEAQ. CDR3 DNA: TGTGCCAGCAGCTTAGTTCCCCAGGCCCACCAAAATGAGCAGTTCTTC. Its protein product is CASSLVPQAHQNEQFF.

This clone was seen just once. The rearrangement uses TRBV4-3 and TRBJ2-1; TRBD2 aligns across 8 bases. The CDR3 covers 16 residues. V was clipped by 0 bases and J by 0 bases; unmatched bases: 1. The V gene's germline CDR1 is LGHNA and CDR2 YSLEER. The CDR3 spells CASSQDAGGSYNEQFF. The CDR3 DNA sequence: TGCGCCAGCAGCCAAGATGCGGGAGGCTCCTACAATGAGCAGTTCTTC.